Sequencing of this T cell receptor (beta chain) was carried out in a study of a mutant IDH1 vaccine in newly diagnosed glioma. Trimming pared 3 bases from V and 1 base from J, leaving 7 bases between. CDR3 length: 13 amino acids. The germline V gene has CDR1 KGHSH and CDR2 LQKENI. Some clones are missing from TCRdb's copy, which holds only in-frame ones; the method was immunoSEQ multiplex PCR. The sample lists 25,000 to 35,000 clones; 80% were seen once. About this clone: Its cognate antigen is unknown.

As to time point: week 23, last vaccination. With topical imiquimod, each dose of the vaccine consisted of 300 ug of mutant IDH1 20-mer peptide. The chain combines TRBV18 with TRBJ2-7; D perhaps matches TRBD1 (6 bases). This TCR was recovered from a woman aged 18-29 years with glioma. This sample comprised PBMCs, obtained from a glioma patient whose treatment included an IDH1 peptide vaccine. In DNA form, the CDR3 reads TGTGCCAGCTCACCCGGACAGTCCTACGAGCAGTACTTC. It translates to CASSPGQSYEQYF.